This TCR beta chain was identified in a study of T-cell reconstitution after alpha-beta-depleted transplantation in children (TCRdb year 2016). Background for the entire study: T-cell immune reconstitution after TCRalphabeta/CD19-depleted allogeneic hematopoietic cell transplantation in children was quantitatively tracked in the study by means of TCR repertoire profiling.

Library preparation used PCR. Sequencing used an Illumina HiSeq 2500. TCR library preparation used molecular barcoding, with unique molecular identifiers applied to normalize quantification of the TCRbeta repertoire. TCRdb trimmed the raw reads at Q25, called clones with MiXCR and kept productive beta chains. Merged by CDR3 protein, the rows form single entries marked with the most common genes and DNA. Here the sample has about 460,000 distinct CDR3 sequences; 12% occur a single time. The ten top clones hold over 5.5% of the sample. A word on this clonotype: There is no known antigen for this receptor. No base quality values were provided; no much bigger clone lies one nucleotide off.

A distance of 9 bases separates the germline ends of V and J, which lose 0 bases and 4 bases respectively. The CDR3, cysteine through phenylalanine, is 13 amino acids long. CDR3 DNA only is kept here, 39 bases in frame from base 1. CDR1 and CDR2 (GTSNPN, SVGIG) derive from the germline V gene (reference sequence). The rearrangement joined TRBV30 to TRBJ1-2; 6 matching bases give a weak D call of TRBD1. The source material was PBMCs from the stem cell graft donor, sampled from the stem cell graft. The receptor's source is a human donor who donated a stem cell graft to a child with combined immunodeficiency. The sequence in DNA is TGTGCCTGGAGTGTAGGGACAACCTATGGCTACACCTTC. It codes for CAWSVGTTYGYTF.